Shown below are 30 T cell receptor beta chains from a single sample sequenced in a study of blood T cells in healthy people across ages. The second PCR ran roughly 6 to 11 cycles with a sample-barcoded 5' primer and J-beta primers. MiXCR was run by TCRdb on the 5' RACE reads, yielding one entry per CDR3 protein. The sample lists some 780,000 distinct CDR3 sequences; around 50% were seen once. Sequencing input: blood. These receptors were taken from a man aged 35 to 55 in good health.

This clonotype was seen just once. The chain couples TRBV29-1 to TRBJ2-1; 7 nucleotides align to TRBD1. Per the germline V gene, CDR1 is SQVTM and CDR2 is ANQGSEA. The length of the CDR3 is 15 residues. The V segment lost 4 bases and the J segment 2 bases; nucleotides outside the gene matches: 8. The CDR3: CSVAARDSTYNEQFF. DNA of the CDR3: TGCAGCGTTGCGGCGAGGGACAGTACCTACAATGAGCAGTTCTTC.

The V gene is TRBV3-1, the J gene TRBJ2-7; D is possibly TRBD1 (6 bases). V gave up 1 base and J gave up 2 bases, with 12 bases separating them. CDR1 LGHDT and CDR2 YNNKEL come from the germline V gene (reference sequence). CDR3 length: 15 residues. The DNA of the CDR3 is TGTGCCAGCAGCCAAGTCCGGGGACATACCTACGAGCAGTACTTC. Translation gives CASSQVRGHTYEQYF.

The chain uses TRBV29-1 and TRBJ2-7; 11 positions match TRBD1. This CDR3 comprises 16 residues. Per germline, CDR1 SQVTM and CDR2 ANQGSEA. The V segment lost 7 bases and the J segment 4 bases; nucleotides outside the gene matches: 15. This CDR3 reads CSAEGQGGEGAYEQYF. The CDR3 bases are TGCAGCGCCGAGGGACAGGGGGGCGAAGGGGCTTACGAGCAGTACTTC.

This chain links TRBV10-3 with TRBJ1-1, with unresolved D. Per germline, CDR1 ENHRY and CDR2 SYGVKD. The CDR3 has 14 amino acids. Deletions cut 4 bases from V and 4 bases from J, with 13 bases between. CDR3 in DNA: TGTGCCATCAGTGGTAACCTCGGAGGCACTGAAGCTTTCTTT. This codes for CAISGNLGGTEAFF.

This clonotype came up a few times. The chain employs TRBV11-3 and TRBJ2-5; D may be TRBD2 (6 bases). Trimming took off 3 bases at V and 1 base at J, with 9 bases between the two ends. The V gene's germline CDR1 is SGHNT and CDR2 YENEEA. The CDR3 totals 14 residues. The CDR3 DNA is TGTGCCAGCAGCTTCCGGGACTTCCAAGAGACCCAGTACTTC. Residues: CASSFRDFQETQYF.

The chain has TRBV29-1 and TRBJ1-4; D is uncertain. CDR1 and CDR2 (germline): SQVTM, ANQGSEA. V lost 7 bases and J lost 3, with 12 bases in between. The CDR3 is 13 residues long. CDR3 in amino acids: CSAAKYANEKLFF. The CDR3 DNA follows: TGCAGCGCCGCAAAGTATGCTAATGAAAAACTGTTTTTT. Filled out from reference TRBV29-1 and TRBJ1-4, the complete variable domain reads SAVISQKPSRDICQRGTSLTIQCQVDSQVTMMFWYRQQPGQSLTLIATANQGSEATYESGFVIDKFPISRPNLTFSTLTVSNMSPEDSSIYLCSAAKYANEKLFFGSGTQLSVL.

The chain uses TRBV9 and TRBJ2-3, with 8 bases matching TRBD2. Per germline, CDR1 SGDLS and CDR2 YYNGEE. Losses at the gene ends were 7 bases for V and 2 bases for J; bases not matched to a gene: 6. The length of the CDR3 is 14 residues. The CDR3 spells CASSGAGVTDTQYF. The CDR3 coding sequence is TGTGCCAGCTCGGGAGCGGGGGTCACAGATACGCAGTATTTT.

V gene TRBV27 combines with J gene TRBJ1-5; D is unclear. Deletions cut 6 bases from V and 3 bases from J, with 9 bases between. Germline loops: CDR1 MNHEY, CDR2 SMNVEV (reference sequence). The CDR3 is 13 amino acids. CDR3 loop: CASRGLHNQPQHF. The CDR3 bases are TGTGCCAGCAGGGGGTTGCACAATCAGCCCCAGCATTTT.

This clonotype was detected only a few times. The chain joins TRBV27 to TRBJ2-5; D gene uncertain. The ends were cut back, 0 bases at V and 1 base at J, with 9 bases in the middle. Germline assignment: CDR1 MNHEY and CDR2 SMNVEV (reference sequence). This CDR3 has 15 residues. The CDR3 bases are TGTGCCAGCAGTTTATCCGCGATGTCCCAAGAGACCCAGTACTTC. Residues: CASSLSAMSQETQYF.

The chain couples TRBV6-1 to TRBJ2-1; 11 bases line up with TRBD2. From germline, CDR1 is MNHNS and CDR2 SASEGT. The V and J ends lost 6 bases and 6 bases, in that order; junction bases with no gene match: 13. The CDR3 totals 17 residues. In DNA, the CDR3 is TGTGCCAGCAGCCGACCCCTTAGCGGGGGGGCAATCAATGAGCAGTTCTTC. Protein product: CASSRPLSGGAINEQFF.

The CDR3 sequence is CASSRTGGWQFF. The DNA for the CDR3 is TGTGCCAGCAGCCGGACAGGGGGTTGGCAGTTCTTC. The V gene is TRBV7-9, the J gene TRBJ2-1; 10 nucleotides match TRBD1. The junction had 4 bases not matched to a gene; V was cut back by 5 bases and J by 12 bases. The CDR3 length is 12 residues. CDR1 is SEHNR, CDR2 FQNEAQ, per germline (reference sequence).

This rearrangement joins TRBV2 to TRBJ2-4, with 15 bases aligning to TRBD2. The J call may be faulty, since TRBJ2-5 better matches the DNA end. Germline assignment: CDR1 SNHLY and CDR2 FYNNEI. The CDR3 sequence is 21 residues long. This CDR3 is CASSEALQGTSGGSWEETQYF. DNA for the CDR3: TGTGCCAGCAGTGAAGCGCTCCAGGGGACTAGCGGGGGGTCGTGGGAAGAGACCCAGTACTTC.

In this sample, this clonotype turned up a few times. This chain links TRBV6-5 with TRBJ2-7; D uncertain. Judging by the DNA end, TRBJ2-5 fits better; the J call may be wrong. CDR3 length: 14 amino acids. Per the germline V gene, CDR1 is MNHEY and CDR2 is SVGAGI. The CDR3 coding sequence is TGTGCCAGCAGTTACTCGGGGTTCAGCGAGACCCAGTACTTC. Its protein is CASSYSGFSETQYF.

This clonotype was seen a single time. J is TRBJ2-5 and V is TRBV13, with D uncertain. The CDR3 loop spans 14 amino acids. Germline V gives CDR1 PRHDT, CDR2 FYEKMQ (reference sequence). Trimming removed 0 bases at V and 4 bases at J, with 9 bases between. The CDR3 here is CASSLGSSLETQYF. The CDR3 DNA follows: TGTGCCAGCAGCTTAGGCTCGTCCCTAGAGACCCAGTACTTC.

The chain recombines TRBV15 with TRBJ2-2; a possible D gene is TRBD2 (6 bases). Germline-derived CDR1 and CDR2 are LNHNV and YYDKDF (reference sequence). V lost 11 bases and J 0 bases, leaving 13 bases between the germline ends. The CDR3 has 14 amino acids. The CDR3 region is CALRLDTNTGELFF. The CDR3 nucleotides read TGTGCCCTCCGACTAGACACGAACACCGGGGAGCTGTTTTTT.

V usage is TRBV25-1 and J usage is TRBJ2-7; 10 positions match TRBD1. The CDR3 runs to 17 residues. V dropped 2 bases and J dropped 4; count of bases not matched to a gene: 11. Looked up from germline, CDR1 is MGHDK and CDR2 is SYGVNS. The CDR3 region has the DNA TGTGCCAGCAGTGAAGGGGGAGGGGACAGGGGTCGATACGAGCAGTACTTC. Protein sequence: CASSEGGGDRGRYEQYF.

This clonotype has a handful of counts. Here the CDR3 DNA reads TGTGTTAGCAGGGGGCTCTCGAACAGCGGCTATGGCTACACCTTC. It encodes CVSRGLSNSGYGYTF. The chain recombines TRBV2 with TRBJ1-2; 8 nucleotides align to TRBD1. CDR3 length: 15 residues. Germline-derived CDR1 and CDR2 are SNHLY and FYNNEI.

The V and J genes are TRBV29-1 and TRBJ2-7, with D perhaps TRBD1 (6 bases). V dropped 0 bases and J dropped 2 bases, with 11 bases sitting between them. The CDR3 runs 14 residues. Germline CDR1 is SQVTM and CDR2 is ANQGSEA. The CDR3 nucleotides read TGCAGCGTTGAAGATGAGGACAGACCCTACGAGCAGTACTTC. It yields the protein CSVEDEDRPYEQYF.

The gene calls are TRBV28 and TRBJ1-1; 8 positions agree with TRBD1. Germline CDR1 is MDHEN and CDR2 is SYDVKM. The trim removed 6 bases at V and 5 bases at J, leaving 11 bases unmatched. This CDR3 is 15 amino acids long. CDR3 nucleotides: TGTGCCAGCAGCCCAACCGGGACAGGTATTACTGAAGCTTTCTTT. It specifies CASSPTGTGITEAFF.

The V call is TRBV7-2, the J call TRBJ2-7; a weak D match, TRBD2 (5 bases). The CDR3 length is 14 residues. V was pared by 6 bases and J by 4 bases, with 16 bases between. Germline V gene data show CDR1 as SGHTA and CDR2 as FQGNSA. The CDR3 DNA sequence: TGTGCCAGCAGTCTCGGGATAAGTCAATACGAGCAGTACTTC. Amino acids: CASSLGISQYEQYF.

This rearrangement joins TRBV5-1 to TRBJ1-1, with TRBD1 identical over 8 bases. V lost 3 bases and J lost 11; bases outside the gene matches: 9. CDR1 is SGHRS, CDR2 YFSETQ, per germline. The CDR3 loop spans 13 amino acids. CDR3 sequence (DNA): TGCGCCAGCAGCTCTCCAGGGGGCGGGGAGGCTTTCTTT. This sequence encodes CASSSPGGGEAFF.

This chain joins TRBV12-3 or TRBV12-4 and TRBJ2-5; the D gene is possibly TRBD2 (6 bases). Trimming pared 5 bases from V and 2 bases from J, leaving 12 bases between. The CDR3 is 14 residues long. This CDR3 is CASSPLALQETQYF. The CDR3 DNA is TGTGCCAGCAGTCCTCTAGCGTTACAAGAGACCCAGTACTTC.

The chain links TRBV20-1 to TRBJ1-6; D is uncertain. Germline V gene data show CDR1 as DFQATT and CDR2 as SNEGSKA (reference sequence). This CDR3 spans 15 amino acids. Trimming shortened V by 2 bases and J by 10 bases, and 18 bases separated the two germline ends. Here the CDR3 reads CSARRRTPSESPLHF. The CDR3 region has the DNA TGCAGTGCTAGACGCAGAACTCCGAGTGAGTCACCCCTCCACTTT.

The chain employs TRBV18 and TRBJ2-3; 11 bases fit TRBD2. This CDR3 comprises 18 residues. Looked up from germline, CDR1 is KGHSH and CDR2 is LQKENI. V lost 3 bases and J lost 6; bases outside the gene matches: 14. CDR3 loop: CASSPLPKLAGVRDTQYF. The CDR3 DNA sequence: TGTGCCAGCTCACCGCTCCCCAAACTAGCGGGGGTCAGGGATACGCAGTATTTT.

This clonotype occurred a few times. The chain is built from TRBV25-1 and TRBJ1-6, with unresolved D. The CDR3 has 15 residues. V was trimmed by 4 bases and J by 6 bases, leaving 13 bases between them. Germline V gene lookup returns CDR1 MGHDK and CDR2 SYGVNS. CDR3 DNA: TGTGCCAGCAGTGGTTTGCAGGCTTCTAATTCACCCCTCCACTTT. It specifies CASSGLQASNSPLHF. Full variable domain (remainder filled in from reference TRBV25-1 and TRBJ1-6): EADIYQTPRYLVIGTGKKITLECSQTMGHDKMYWYQQDPGMELHLIHYSYGVNSTEKGDLSSESTVSRIRTEHFPLTLESARPSHTSQYLCASSGLQASNSPLHFGNGTRLTVT.

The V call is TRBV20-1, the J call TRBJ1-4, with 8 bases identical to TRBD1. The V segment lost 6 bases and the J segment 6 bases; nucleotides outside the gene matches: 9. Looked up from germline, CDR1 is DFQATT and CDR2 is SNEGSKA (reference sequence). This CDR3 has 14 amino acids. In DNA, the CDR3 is TGCAGTGCCCTTGGACAGGGAGGGGATGAAAAACTGTTTTTT. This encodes CSALGQGGDEKLFF.

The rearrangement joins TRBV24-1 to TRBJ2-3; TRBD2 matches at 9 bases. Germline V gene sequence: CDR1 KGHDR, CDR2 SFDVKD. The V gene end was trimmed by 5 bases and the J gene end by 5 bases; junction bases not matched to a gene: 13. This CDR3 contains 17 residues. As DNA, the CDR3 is TGTGCCACCAGTGGTCCATTCGCGGGAGGGCCTGAAGATACGCAGTATTTT. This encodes CATSGPFAGGPEDTQYF.

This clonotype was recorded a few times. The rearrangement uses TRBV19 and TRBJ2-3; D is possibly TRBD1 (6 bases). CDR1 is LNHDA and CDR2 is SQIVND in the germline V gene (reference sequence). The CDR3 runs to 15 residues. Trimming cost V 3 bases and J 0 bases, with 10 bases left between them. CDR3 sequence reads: CASSMGQPSTDTQYF. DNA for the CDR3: TGTGCCAGTAGTATGGGACAACCTAGCACAGATACGCAGTATTTT. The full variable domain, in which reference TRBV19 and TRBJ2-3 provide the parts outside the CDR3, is DGGITQSPKYLFRKEGQNVTLSCEQNLNHDAMYWYRQDPGQGLRLIYYSQIVNDFQKGDIAEGYSVSREKKESFPLTVTSAQKNPTAFYLCASSMGQPSTDTQYFGPGTRLTVL.

CDR3 residues: CSAEQENYGYTF. CDR3 coding DNA: TGCAGTGCTGAACAGGAAAACTATGGCTACACCTTC. V usage is TRBV20-1 and J usage is TRBJ1-2; the D gene is possibly TRBD1 (5 bases). The CDR3 is made up of 12 amino acids. Germline V lookup: CDR1 DFQATT, CDR2 SNEGSKA (reference sequence). V was trimmed by 5 bases and J by 2 bases, leaving 9 bases between them.

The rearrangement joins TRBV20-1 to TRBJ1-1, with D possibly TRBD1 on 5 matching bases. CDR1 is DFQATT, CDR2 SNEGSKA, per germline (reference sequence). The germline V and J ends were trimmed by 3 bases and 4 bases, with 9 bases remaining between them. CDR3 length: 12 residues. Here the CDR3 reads CSASPGGTEAFF. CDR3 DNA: TGCAGTGCTAGCCCCGGGGGCACTGAAGCTTTCTTT.